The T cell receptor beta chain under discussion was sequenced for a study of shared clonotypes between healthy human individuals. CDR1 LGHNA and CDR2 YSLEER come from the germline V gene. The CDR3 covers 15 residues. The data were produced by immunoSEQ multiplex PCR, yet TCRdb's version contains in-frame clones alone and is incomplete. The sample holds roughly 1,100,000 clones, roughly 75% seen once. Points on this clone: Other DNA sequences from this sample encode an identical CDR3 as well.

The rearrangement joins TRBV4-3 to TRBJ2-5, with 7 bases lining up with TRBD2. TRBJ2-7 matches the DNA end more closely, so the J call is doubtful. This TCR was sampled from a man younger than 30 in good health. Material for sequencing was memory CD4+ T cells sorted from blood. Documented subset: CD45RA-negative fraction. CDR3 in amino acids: CASSQDRAGLYEQYF. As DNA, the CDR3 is TGCGCCAGCAGCCAAGATAGAGCGGGGCTCTACGAGCAGTACTTC.